This TCR beta chain was documented in a study of naive and memory T cell subsets. General study points: The RNA method is potentially sensitive to activation and differentiation changes. TCRs were reportedly recovered from both biopsy types, mostly tuberculin test sites.

CDR1 and CDR2 from the germline V gene are SQVTM and ANQGSEA. This CDR3 contains 14 residues. Trimming left V 3 bases short and J 2 bases short, with 14 bases between. Amplification of ligated cDNA took four PCR rounds with SP2 and nested alpha and beta constant primers. Reverse transcription of blood and skin TCR RNA was primed at alpha and beta constant regions. TCRdb re-derived calls from the UMI-ligation and nested PCR reads in MiXCR, one entry per CDR3 protein. Of approximately 790 distinct CDR3 sequences listed, more than 3.5% were seen once; the top ten hold about a fifth. Sample share makes this clonotype medium-sized. Its antigen is unknown. The library had UMIs added by 3' ligation of an oligonucleotide to TCR cDNA. Input was roughly 1 to 1,100 ng of DNase-treated total RNA without cell sorting.

The J gene is TRBJ2-7, the V gene TRBV29-1; perhaps TRBD2 as D (6 bases). The clonotype originates from an adult in good health. Source: skin, taken from a tuberculin skin test site or a saline-injected site (not recorded which). The CDR3 nucleotides read TGCAGCGTTGAGACTAGTCTAGGGGCCTACGAGCAGTACTTC. It is translated as CSVETSLGAYEQYF.